The clone carrying this TCR beta chain was seen only a few times. Its target is not known. Documented treatment: roughly 19 received Ad26.COV2.S at low or high dose, single or two shots; five or six received placebo; per-sample allocation not given. Vaccine and placebo recipients were sampled on day 63 after the first injection. An Ad26 vector carrying the Wuhan-strain SARS-CoV-2 spike served as the vaccine. V lost 3 bases and J lost 9; bases outside the gene matches: 8. Germline loops: CDR1 MGHRA, CDR2 YSYEKL. This CDR3 is 16 amino acids long. The sample comes from a study of Ad26.COV2.S vaccination and SARS-CoV-2 variants. The wider study: Donor was in the COV1001 Ad26.COV2.S trial arm. Dosing was one shot or two shots 56 days apart. The study's findings and limits: There was reportedly substantial breadth in spike-specific CD8+ and CD4+ T cell responses after vaccination.

Here immunoSEQ multiplex PCR was the method, and the copy in TCRdb shows in-frame clones only, minus some. Of 440,000 or so clones listed, around 91% are singletons. The source of this sequence is a person aged 18 to 65 who received the Ad26.COV2.S COVID-19 vaccine or a placebo. Sequenced here: peripheral blood, sampled in a trial of Ad26.COV2.S vaccine versus placebo. The chain is built from TRBV4-1 and TRBJ2-1; 13 bases line up with TRBD2. The CDR3 DNA reads TGCGCCAGCAGCCAGGCTGGACTAGCGGGAGTTAGTGAGCAGTTCTTC. As protein: CASSQAGLAGVSEQFF.